This T cell receptor (beta chain) emerged from a study of OX40 agonist ivuxolimab in advanced cancers. Overall study context: A diagnosis of hepatocellular carcinoma, melanoma, renal cell or head and neck cancer was present in dose-escalation patients. Prior checkpoint blockade (anti-PD-1, anti-PD-L1 or anti-CTLA-4) was permitted; roughly 40% had it. There were three patients with partial responses, one having hepatocellular carcinoma and two cutaneous melanoma.

With respect to this clone: No antigen is known for it.

The study, taken as a whole, reports: Averaged across samples, CD8+ T cells carried more expanded clones than CD4+ did.

Repertoires were generated with immunoSEQ multiplex PCR, while TCRdb's copy carries only in-frame clones and drops some. This table has about 91,000 clones, around four fifths appearing once. Trimming took 5 bases from V and 5 from J; bases not matched to a gene: 7. This CDR3 has 14 residues. Germline V gene sequence: CDR1 SGHTA, CDR2 FQGNSA. The genes are TRBV7-2 and TRBJ2-3, with 7 bases that match TRBD1. This clonotype was obtained from an adult with an advanced solid tumor such as melanoma, head and neck, liver or kidney cancer. The source material was CD4+ or CD8+ T cells sorted from blood, sampled in a trial of the OX40 agonist ivuxolimab. The CDR3 spells CASSPGQVVDTQYF. CDR3 DNA sequence: TGTGCCAGCAGCCCAGGACAGGTCGTAGATACGCAGTATTTT.